This TCR beta chain was obtained from a study of cytomegalovirus exposure and HLA in healthy donors (dated 2017 in TCRdb). Turning to the overall study: An earlier analysis of some 600 of the donors reported 276 Gb of sequence data and 90 million to 120 million unique TCR beta sequences obtained from 180 million or so T cells. The study profiled the T cell repertoires of hundreds of subjects by immunosequencing and related them to cytomegalovirus serostatus. A later analysis re-examined previously published TCR beta repertoires from 610 or so donors and added high-resolution HLA genotyping to investigate patterns of TCR occurrence. Rather than using new phenotypic data, the later analysis identified candidate immune exposures from TCR beta sequences and from how often those sequences occurred across donors. Both class I and class II loci were covered by HLA typing, at four-digit resolution. Roughly 5 DR-DQ haplotypes were treated as single units for association and clustering because of strong linkage in the cohort. Donor age, sex, ethnicity and CMV serostatus were compiled together with the repertoire data. Of the 300 to 400 genotyped donors, around 81% fell in the genetic ancestry cluster associated with self-reported Caucasian donors. Roughly 310 gigabases of sequencing data and tens of millions of unique TCR sequences were included in an early release covering roughly 600 HLA-typed donors. To decide whether each TCR beta V gene segment behaved as functional or pseudogenic, an earlier analysis of nearly 600 of the donors relied on high-throughput TCR beta sequencing. A separate validation cohort of over a hundred different subjects was used in addition to the 666-subject first cohort. To predict cytomegalovirus infection status, the study brought together high-throughput TCR immunosequencing, statistical association of individual TCRs with disease status, and machine learning. Across 300 to 400 genotyped donors of the cohort, an average of approximately 220,000 unique TCR beta nucleotide sequences per donor were sequenced, and roughly 20% of those sequences were non-productive. The study was designed to test whether signatures of past pathogen exposure could be identified by cataloging public T cell receptors. A later genetic analysis used genome-wide SNP genotypes for about 55% of the 666 donors, treating that subset as a discovery cohort. All discovery cohort repertoires had been generated on a single sequencing platform. Typing coverage differed by locus: A, B, C, DRB1 and DQB1 were typed in about 620-630 donors, DQA1 in about 500, DPA1 in around 600, and DPB1 in 472. General conclusions and limits of the study: Most CMV-associated TCR beta chains appeared to be HLA-restricted in a later analysis, and the HLA associations seemed to be driven largely by CMV exposure. In vitro tests confirmed that a few of the cytomegalovirus-associated TCR beta chains recognize cytomegalovirus antigens. Most TCR sequences were seen in very few donors, while some public TCRs were found in many individuals. Cytomegalovirus status was reported to be diagnosed by the classifier with high specificity and sensitivity in both the original and validation cohorts. In a later analysis, TCR association rates were found to vary across HLA loci, with the most associated TCRs seen for DRB1 alleles and the fewest for HLA-C alleles. In an earlier analysis of under 600 of the donors, most TCR beta V segments were observed in productive rearrangements about 90% or about 30% of the time, broadly matching IMGT annotations. The cohort was sequenced for TCR beta chains only, and without alpha or paired-chain data the features that could be detected were limited. Presence/absence analyses assumed roughly uniform sequencing depth across donors, an assumption that may not hold. A cluster of highly shared sequence variants was judged likely to represent a technical artifact of the sequencing pipeline. Because counts were too low, seventeen rarely observed V segments, including chromosome 9 orphons, were excluded from the earlier analysis of a few hundred of the donors. Specific HLA alleles were associated with 15,000 to 20,000 TCR beta sequences at a false discovery rate of 0.05 in a later analysis. When HLA alleles, especially DR and DQ, strongly co-occurred, attributing TCR associations to individual alleles was difficult. Compared with equally common non-associated chains, HLA-associated TCR beta chains in a later analysis were more clonally expanded and had lower generation probabilities. In a later genetic analysis, fewer N-insertions in productive TCRs were reported among donors in an Asian-associated ancestry cluster than the approximately 670-donor mean. Some IMGT-functional V segments, including TRBV6-2 and TRBV6-3, could not be told apart with the 87-base-pair reads, so those segments were excluded. The authors suggested that the approach could potentially be generalized to other disease states and immunological phenotypes. A further reported finding was that TCR beta sequences accurately predicted the HLA-A and HLA-B alleles for most subjects in the first cohort. According to a later analysis, parvovirus B19, influenza, CMV and Epstein-Barr virus appeared linked to several top co-occurrence clusters. The only immune exposure information available for the cohort was CMV serostatus. Correlated functional status among segregating V segments might reflect linkage disequilibrium, but an unknown experimental factor could not be ruled out. The study gave a list of over 150 TCR beta chains associated with cytomegalovirus. In a later genetic analysis, a missense DCLRE1C variant was associated with V-gene and J-gene trimming of TCR beta chains, and the association was replicated in an independent cohort. Because HLA typing was missing for some donors at each locus, association tests included only the typed subset.

The germline V gene yields SQVTM for CDR1 and ANQGSEA for CDR2. Trimming removed 5 bases from V and 3 bases from J, leaving 8 bases between the germline ends. Taken from cysteine to phenylalanine, the CDR3 has 11 residues. The CDR3 DNA has 33 bases and is translated from base 1. About this clone itself: Its antigen is still unknown. Base qualities were left out, and no much larger clone turns up one base away.

The cohort comprised approximately 700 healthy bone marrow donors. Cohort members were all nominally healthy when sampled, although unrecorded immune exposures were likely present. The donor was CMV seronegative and was included in the group of a few hundred seronegative cohort members. A peripheral blood sample was provided by each donor, and peripheral blood mononuclear cells were used for TCR beta sequencing. The Qiagen DNeasy Blood Extraction Kit was used to extract genomic DNA from the blood cell samples. Receptor libraries were prepared by the immunoSEQ multiplex PCR assay. For the multiplex PCR, a mixture combining 60 forward primers for TCR Vbeta segments and 13 reverse primers for TCR Jbeta segments was used. A multiplex PCR assay on genomic DNA amplified the CDR3 region of rearranged TCR beta genes. On the Illumina HiSeq System, the amplified TCR beta libraries were sequenced as 87-base-pair reads. The original pipeline was this. A later analysis tallied some 79 million unique TCR beta chains across the 700 or so repertoires, and some 12 million of those chains were shared by two or more donors. To remove PCR and sequencing errors, raw reads were error-corrected and collapsed into unique sequences using a nearest-neighbor algorithm that merged closely related sequences. To assign V, D and J gene segments, CDR3 sequences were aligned to IMGT reference sequences. Each retained sequence needed at least a six-nucleotide match to both a V gene segment and a J gene segment. Rearrangements were classified as productive when the CDR3 lacked stop codons and remained in frame with V and J, and all other rearrangements were classified as non-productive. CDR3 was defined according to IMGT convention as the region running from the second conserved V-encoded cysteine to the conserved J-encoded phenylalanine. The earlier analysis of some 540 of the donors excluded any sequence lacking an unambiguous match to a single V gene segment. In an earlier analysis of 587 of the donors, V segments were called functional above 56.7% productive rearrangements and were called segregating when the between-donor standard deviation exceeded 5%. A statistical classification framework was developed to diagnose cytomegalovirus status using the catalog of TCR beta chain sequences. In a later analysis, TCR nucleotide sequences were compared against IMGT/GENE-DB human TR gene sequences so that V and J genes could be assigned. Using the TCRdist pipeline, a later analysis assigned CDR3 sequences along with most-parsimonious VDJ recombination scenarios. In a later analysis, each TCR beta chain was defined by its CDR3 amino acid sequence together with its V-gene family, and reads without a unique V-gene family were excluded. As a way to deal with suspected cross-contamination and a sequencing artifact, a later analysis dropped hundreds of nucleotide sequences that were highly shared and had low generation probability. For each public chain, a later analysis derived a clonal expansion index from normalized ranks of inferred template counts within each repertoire. In a later analysis, generation probabilities were computed using a VDJ recombination model fitted to out-of-frame rearrangements, and the results were checked against IGoR. A later analysis scored TCR-TCR, TCR-HLA and TCR-CMV co-occurrence with hypergeometric tests, applying a repertoire-size bias correction to TCR pairs. In a later analysis, false discovery rates were estimated by permuting HLA or CMV assignments 20 times. In a later analysis, co-occurring TCRs were grouped with DBSCAN, and TCRdist sequence similarity was added when clustering was performed within HLA-allele-positive subsets. Repertoires with fewer than 30,000 or more than 120,000 public chains, plus five repertoires with anomalous nucleotide sharing, were excluded from co-occurrence clustering. TCRdb took over this immuneACCESS table, retaining in-frame rearrangements with V and J assigned. Such tables are incomplete; in checked studies, under half of the missing clones stem from an unresolved V gene, and the remainder is unexplained. The DNA was the basis for D and trimming; V, J and clone size are from that table. The sample table contains 200,000 to 250,000 clones; only one count was recorded for 79% of them. The ten largest clones add up to around 1.7% of the sample.

The sample was PBMCs. The receptor's source is a man aged 45-60 years in good health and CMV-seronegative. This receptor chain uses TRBV29-1 and TRBJ2-7; confidence is insufficient to name the D gene. The CDR3 corresponds to CSVSYSYEQYF. The nucleotides are TGCAGCGTTTCTTATAGCTACGAGCAGTACTTC.